The 2 T cell receptor beta chains given below trace back to one sample, sequenced in a study of beta chain features in type 1 diabetes. The whole isolated RNA underwent reverse transcription, so sequencing captured expressed TCRB transcripts. Measured with immunoSEQ multiplex PCR; TCRdb has only the in-frame clones, and not every one. The data hold 250,000 or so clones, with 55% to 70% observed a single time. The sequenced material came from naive CD4+ T cells from blood. The receptors were gathered from a young man in good health.

This clone appeared a single time. The chain couples TRBV6-5 to TRBJ1-6; D not resolved. This CDR3 comprises 16 residues. Trimming stripped 3 bases from V and 2 bases from J, with 11 bases between. Germline V gene lookup returns CDR1 MNHEY and CDR2 SVGAGI. CDR3 sequence reads: CASSYVASPYNSPLHF. CDR3 nucleotide sequence: TGTGCCAGCAGTTATGTGGCAAGCCCCTATAATTCACCCCTCCACTTT.

This chain uses TRBV6-6 with TRBJ1-4, with a weak D call TRBD1 (5 bases). The germline gives CDR1 MNHNY, CDR2 SVGAGI (reference sequence). V lost 5 bases, J lost 11 bases, and 18 bases lay in between. CDR3 length: 14 residues. The CDR3 is CASSLDTRERKLFF. CDR3 nucleotides: TGTGCCAGCAGTCTGGACACACGGGAGCGGAAACTGTTTTTT.